Presented here are 17 T cell receptor beta chains from one specimen sequenced in a study of graft-versus-host responses after intestinal transplantation. Method: immunoSEQ multiplex PCR; TCRdb's copy keeps in-frame clones and lacks some. The data contain under 90,000 clones, 85% to 90% of them singletons. Their specific antigens are unknown. Sequencing used unstimulated CD8+ T cells sorted from spleen or lymph node cells, obtained before transplant. These receptors all stem from a human donor who was the organ donor for an intestinal transplant.

V gene TRBV7-8 combines with J gene TRBJ2-5; maybe TRBD2 (6 bases). This CDR3 comprises 17 residues. Trimming stripped 5 bases from V and 1 base from J, with 20 bases between. Germline V lookup: CDR1 SGHVS, CDR2 FQNEAQ. CDR3 in amino acids: CASSPQEGSFGQETQYF. The CDR3 region has the DNA TGTGCCAGCAGCCCTCAGGAGGGTTCTTTCGGCCAAGAGACCCAGTACTTC.

This rearrangement joins TRBV28 to TRBJ1-2; unclear D gene. With 5 bases removed from V and 7 bases from J, the gap between germline ends came to 11 bases. The CDR3 loop spans 12 amino acids. Per the germline V gene, CDR1 is MDHEN and CDR2 is SYDVKM. CDR3 DNA sequence: TGTGCCAGCAGTCATGGCGGGAGTGGCTACACCTTC. It yields the protein CASSHGGSGYTF.

This chain uses TRBV28 with TRBJ2-1; TRBD2 agrees at 10 bases. Trimming took 7 bases from V and 10 from J; bases not matched to a gene: 19. CDR1 MDHEN and CDR2 SYDVKM come from the germline V gene. This CDR3 comprises 17 residues. The CDR3 DNA is TGTGCCAGCATCCCCGGGACTAGCGTCCGAGGGTTCGGAGAGCAGTTCTTC. This encodes CASIPGTSVRGFGEQFF.

V gene TRBV9 combines with J gene TRBJ2-3; D gene ambiguous. Trimming removed 3 bases from V and 8 bases from J, with 13 bases in between. The CDR3 is 13 amino acids. The germline CDR1 and CDR2 sequences are SGDLS and YYNGEE. In DNA form, the CDR3 reads TGTGCCAGCAGCGCAGAGGCGCTGAGTACGCAGTATTTT. Its translation is CASSAEALSTQYF.

The rearrangement links TRBV7-9 to TRBJ2-2, with a possible D match to TRBD2 (6 bases). Germline CDR1 is SEHNR and CDR2 is FQNEAQ (reference sequence). V shed 5 bases and J shed 4 bases, with 14 bases lying between them. The length of the CDR3 is 15 residues. CDR3 residues: CASSQTGTSTGELFF. CDR3 sequence (DNA): TGTGCCAGCAGCCAGACCGGGACTTCCACCGGGGAGCTGTTTTTT.

The CDR3 region is CASSPLTVSNSPLHF. The CDR3 DNA is TGTGCCAGCAGCCCCCTGACAGTCTCTAATTCACCCCTCCACTTT. The genes are TRBV7-8 and TRBJ1-6, with D tentatively TRBD1 (5 bases). Trimming cost V 5 bases and J 6 bases, with 14 bases left between them. Germline CDR1 reads SGHVS; CDR2 reads FQNEAQ. The CDR3 contains 15 residues.

This sequence joins TRBV7-6 and TRBJ1-1, with D maybe TRBD1 (6 bases). The CDR3 sequence is 13 residues long. The germline V and J ends were trimmed by 3 bases and 1 base, with 6 bases remaining between them. CDR1 and CDR2 from the germline V gene are SGHVS and FNYEAQ. The CDR3 sequence: CASSLTGNTEAFF. The CDR3 DNA is TGTGCCAGCAGCTTGACAGGGAACACTGAAGCTTTCTTT.

This chain connects TRBV5-1 to TRBJ1-2, with D possibly TRBD1 on 5 matching bases. Germline lookup yields CDR1 SGHRS and CDR2 YFSETQ. V was clipped by 0 bases and J by 0 bases, with 6 bases between them. The CDR3 covers 14 residues. CDR3 sequence reads: CASSLEGANYGYTF. The CDR3 DNA is TGCGCCAGCAGCTTGGAAGGGGCTAACTATGGCTACACCTTC.

V gene TRBV2 combines with J gene TRBJ2-7, with 8 bases that match TRBD2. After removal of 10 bases from V and 1 base from J, the junction contained 9 bases not matched to a gene. Germline V gene data show CDR1 as SNHLY and CDR2 as FYNNEI. The length of the CDR3 is 14 residues. In DNA, the CDR3 is TGTGCCAACCTTATAGCGGGGTCTTCCTACGAGCAGTACGTC. As protein: CANLIAGSSYEQYV.

This clone was observed once. V and J are TRBV7-9 and TRBJ2-5, with a possible D match to TRBD1 (6 bases). Trimming stripped 4 bases from V and 5 bases from J, with 11 bases between. Germline CDR1 and CDR2: SEHNR and FQNEAQ (reference sequence). The CDR3 is made up of 13 amino acids. The CDR3 here is CASSSYRAETQYF. DNA for the CDR3: TGTGCCAGCAGCTCCTACAGGGCGGAGACCCAGTACTTC.

This chain joins TRBV4-3 and TRBJ2-5; unclear D gene. V gave up 4 bases and J gave up 4 bases, with 16 bases separating them. CDR1 is LGHNA and CDR2 is YSLEER in the germline V gene. The CDR3 consists of 15 residues. The CDR3 region is CASSRGPLRVETQYF. The CDR3 DNA sequence: TGCGCCAGCAGCCGAGGCCCCCTCCGGGTAGAGACCCAGTACTTC.

The J gene is TRBJ2-7, the V gene TRBV10-3, with TRBD2 matching over 7 bases. Germline assignment: CDR1 ENHRY and CDR2 SYGVKD. The CDR3 length is 14 residues. V lost 3 bases to trimming and J lost 6 bases; unmatched junction nucleotides: 8. CDR3 in amino acids: CAISDISGFSEQYV. CDR3 DNA: TGTGCCATCAGTGACATTAGCGGGTTCTCCGAGCAGTACGTC.

V is TRBV27 and J is TRBJ1-5, with D perhaps matching TRBD1 (6 bases). The CDR3 has 14 amino acids. The V and J ends lost 5 bases and 4 bases respectively, with 12 bases between them. Per germline, CDR1 MNHEY and CDR2 SMNVEV (reference sequence). CDR3 nucleotide sequence: TGTGCCAGCAGTATACAGGGTGAGAATCAGCCCCAGCATTTT. Its translation is CASSIQGENQPQHF.

CDR3 sequence (DNA): TGTGCCATCAGTGAGTCGCTGGGGGCCTCGAGCAATCAGCCCCAGCATTTT. Protein: CAISESLGASSNQPQHF. The rearrangement links TRBV10-3 to TRBJ1-5, with a tentative D call TRBD1 (6 bases). V lost 0 bases and J lost 1, with 13 bases in between. Germline CDR1 is ENHRY and CDR2 is SYGVKD. The CDR3 contains 17 residues.

The rearrangement uses TRBV11-3 and TRBJ1-3; D is ambiguous. Deletions cut 5 bases from V and 0 bases from J, with 17 bases between. The CDR3 spans 17 residues. Germline V gene lookup returns CDR1 SGHNT and CDR2 YENEEA. The CDR3 DNA is TGTGCCAGCAGCCCGCGTGAGAGGGTAAGCTCTGGAAACACCATATATTTT. The encoded protein is CASSPRERVSSGNTIYF.

This chain connects TRBV28 to TRBJ2-7, with TRBD2 matching over 9 bases. V was clipped by 4 bases and J by 4 bases; unmatched bases: 8. CDR3 length equals 15 residues. CDR1 and CDR2 (germline): MDHEN, SYDVKM. The CDR3 DNA follows: TGTGCCAGCAGTTCAGTAGCGGGGGCGATGTACGAGCAGTACGTC. Encoded protein: CASSSVAGAMYEQYV.

The rearrangement links TRBV4-1 to TRBJ1-2; no clear D. This CDR3 contains 14 residues. Germline loops: CDR1 MGHRA, CDR2 YSYEKL. Trimming cost V 1 base and J 8 bases, with 14 bases left between them. CDR3 DNA: TGCGCCAGCAGCCAAGGACCCGGGAAAGTAGGCTACACCTTC. Translation: CASSQGPGKVGYTF.